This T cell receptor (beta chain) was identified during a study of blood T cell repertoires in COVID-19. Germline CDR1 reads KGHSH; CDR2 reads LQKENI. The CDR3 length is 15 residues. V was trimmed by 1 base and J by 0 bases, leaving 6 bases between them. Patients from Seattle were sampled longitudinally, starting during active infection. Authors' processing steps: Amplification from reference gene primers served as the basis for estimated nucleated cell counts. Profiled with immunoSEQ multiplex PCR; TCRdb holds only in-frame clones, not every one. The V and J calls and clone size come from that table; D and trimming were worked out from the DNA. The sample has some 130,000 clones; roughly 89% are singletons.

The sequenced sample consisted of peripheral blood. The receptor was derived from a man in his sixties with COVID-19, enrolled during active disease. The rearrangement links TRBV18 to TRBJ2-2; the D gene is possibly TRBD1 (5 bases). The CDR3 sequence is CASSPQGPNTGELFF. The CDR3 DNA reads TGTGCCAGCTCACCACAGGGGCCGAACACCGGGGAGCTGTTTTTT.